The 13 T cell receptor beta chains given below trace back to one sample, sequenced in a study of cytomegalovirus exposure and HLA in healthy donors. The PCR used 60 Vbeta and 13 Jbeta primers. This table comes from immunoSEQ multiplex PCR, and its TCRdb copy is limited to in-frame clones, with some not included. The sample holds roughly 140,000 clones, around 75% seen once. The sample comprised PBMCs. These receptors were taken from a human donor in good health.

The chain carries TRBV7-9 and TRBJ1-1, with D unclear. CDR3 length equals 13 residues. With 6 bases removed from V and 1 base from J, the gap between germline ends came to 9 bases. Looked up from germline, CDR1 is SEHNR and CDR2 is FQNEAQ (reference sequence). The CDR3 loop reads CASRNTGNTEAFF. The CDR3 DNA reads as TGTGCCAGCAGGAATACGGGGAACACTGAAGCTTTCTTT. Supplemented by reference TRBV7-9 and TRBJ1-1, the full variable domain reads DTGVSQNPRHKITKRGQNVTFRCDPISEHNRLYWYRQTLGQGPEFLTYFQNEAQLEKSRLLSDRFSAERPKGSFSTLEIQRTEQGDSAMYLCASRNTGNTEAFFGQGTRLTVV.

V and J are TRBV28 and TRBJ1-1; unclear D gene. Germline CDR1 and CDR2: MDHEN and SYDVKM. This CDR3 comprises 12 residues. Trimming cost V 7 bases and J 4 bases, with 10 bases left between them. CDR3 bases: TGTGCCAGCATTCTACGGGGCACTGAAGCTTTCTTT. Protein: CASILRGTEAFF.

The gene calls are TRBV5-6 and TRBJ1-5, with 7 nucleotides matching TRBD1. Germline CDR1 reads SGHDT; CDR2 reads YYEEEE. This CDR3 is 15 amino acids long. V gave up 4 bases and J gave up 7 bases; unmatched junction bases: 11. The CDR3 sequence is CASSQTGIRGQPQHF. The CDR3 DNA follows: TGTGCCAGCAGCCAGACAGGGATTCGCGGGCAGCCCCAGCATTTT.

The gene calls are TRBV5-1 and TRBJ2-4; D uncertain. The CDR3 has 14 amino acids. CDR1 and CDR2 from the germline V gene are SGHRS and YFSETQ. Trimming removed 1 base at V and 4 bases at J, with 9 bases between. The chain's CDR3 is CASSLFADKNIQYF. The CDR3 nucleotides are TGCGCCAGCAGCTTGTTCGCGGATAAAAACATTCAGTACTTC. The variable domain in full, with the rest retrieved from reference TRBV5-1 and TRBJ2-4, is KAGVTQTPRYLIKTRGQQVTLSCSPISGHRSVSWYQQTPGQGLQFLFEYFSETQRNKGNFPGRFSGRQFSNSRSEMNVSTLELGDSALYLCASSLFADKNIQYFGAGTRLSVL.

The CDR3 region is CASRLDTEAFF. The CDR3 DNA follows: TGTGCCAGCAGACTGGACACTGAAGCTTTCTTT. This chain links TRBV7-2 with TRBJ1-1; no definite D call. Trimming removed 6 bases from V and 3 bases from J, with 5 bases in between. This CDR3 contains 11 residues. Looked up from germline, CDR1 is SGHTA and CDR2 is FQGNSA. Complete variable domain (other parts from reference TRBV7-2 and TRBJ1-1): GAGVSQSPSNKVTEKGKDVELRCDPISGHTALYWYRQSLGQGLEFLIYFQGNSAPDKSGLPSDRFSAERTGGSVSTLTIQRTQQEDSAVYLCASRLDTEAFFGQGTRLTVV.

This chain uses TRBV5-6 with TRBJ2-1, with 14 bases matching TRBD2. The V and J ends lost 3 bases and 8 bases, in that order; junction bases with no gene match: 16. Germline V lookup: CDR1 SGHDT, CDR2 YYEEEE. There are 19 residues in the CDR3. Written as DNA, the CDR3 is TGTGCCAGCAGCTCCTTTCCCGGGACTAGCGGGGGCCAAAGAGATGAGCAGTTCTTC. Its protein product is CASSSFPGTSGGQRDEQFF.

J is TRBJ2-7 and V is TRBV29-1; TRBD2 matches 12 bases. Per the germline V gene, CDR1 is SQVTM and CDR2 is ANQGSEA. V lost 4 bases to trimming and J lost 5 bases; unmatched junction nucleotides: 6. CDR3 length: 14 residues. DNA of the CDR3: TGCAGCGTTGTAACTAGCGGGAGGACCGACGAGCAGTACTTC. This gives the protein CSVVTSGRTDEQYF.

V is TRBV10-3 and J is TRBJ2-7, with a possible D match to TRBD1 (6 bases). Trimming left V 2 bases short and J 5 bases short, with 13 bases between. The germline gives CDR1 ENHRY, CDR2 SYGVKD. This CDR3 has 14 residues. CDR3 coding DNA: TGTGCCATCAGTGAGACTAGGGGGTTCAACGAGCAGTACTTC. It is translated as CAISETRGFNEQYF.

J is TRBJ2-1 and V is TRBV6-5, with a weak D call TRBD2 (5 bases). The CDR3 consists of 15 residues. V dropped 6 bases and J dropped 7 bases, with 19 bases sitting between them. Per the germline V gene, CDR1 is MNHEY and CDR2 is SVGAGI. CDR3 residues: CASRDSNSVFNEQFF. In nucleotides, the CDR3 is TGTGCCAGCAGGGACTCAAACTCCGTTTTTAATGAGCAGTTCTTC.

The CDR3: CASSPSGPNNEQFF. CDR3 in DNA: TGTGCCAGTAGTCCTAGCGGGCCTAACAATGAGCAGTTCTTC. V usage is TRBV19 and J usage is TRBJ2-1, with 8 bases matching TRBD2. Germline lookup yields CDR1 LNHDA and CDR2 SQIVND (reference sequence). V lost 5 bases, J lost 5 bases, and 5 bases stayed unmatched. CDR3 length: 14 amino acids.

The CDR3 DNA reads TGTGCCAGCAGCCCCCGGGACTCGGAGACCCAGTACTTC. Translation gives CASSPRDSETQYF. The gene calls are TRBV4-2 and TRBJ2-5; D may be TRBD2 (6 bases). The V gene lost 4 bases and the J gene lost 5 bases, with 11 bases spanning the gap. The germline CDR1 and CDR2 sequences are LGHNA and YNFKEQ. The CDR3 is made up of 13 amino acids.

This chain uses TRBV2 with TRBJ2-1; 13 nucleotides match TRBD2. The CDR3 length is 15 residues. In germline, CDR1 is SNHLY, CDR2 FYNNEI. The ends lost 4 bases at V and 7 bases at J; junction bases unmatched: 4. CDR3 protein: CASSGQGLAGNEQFF. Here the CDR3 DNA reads TGTGCCAGCAGTGGCCAGGGACTAGCGGGGAATGAGCAGTTCTTC.

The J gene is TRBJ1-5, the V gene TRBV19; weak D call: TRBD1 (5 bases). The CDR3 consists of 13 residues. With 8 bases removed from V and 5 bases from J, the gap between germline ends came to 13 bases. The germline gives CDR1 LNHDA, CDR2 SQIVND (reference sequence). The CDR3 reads CASSSQGDQPQHF. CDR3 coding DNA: TGTGCCAGTTCATCGCAGGGCGATCAGCCCCAGCATTTT.